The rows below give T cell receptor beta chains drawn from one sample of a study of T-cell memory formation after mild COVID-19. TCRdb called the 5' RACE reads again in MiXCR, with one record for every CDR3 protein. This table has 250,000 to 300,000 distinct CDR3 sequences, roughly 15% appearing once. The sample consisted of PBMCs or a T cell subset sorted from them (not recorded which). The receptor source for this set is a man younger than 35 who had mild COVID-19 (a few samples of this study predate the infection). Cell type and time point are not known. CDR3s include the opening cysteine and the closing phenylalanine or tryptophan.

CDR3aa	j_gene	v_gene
CSARGQRGGQETQYF	TRBJ2-5	TRBV20-1
CASSQDRLTSILPDTQYF	TRBJ2-3	TRBV4-3
CASSYAGDSPLHF	TRBJ1-6	TRBV6-5
CASSLEGSGAGNEQFF	TRBJ2-1	TRBV5-1
CATPRKTSGDSLNF	TRBJ2-5	TRBV7-9
CASSLPGQATDTQYF	TRBJ2-3	TRBV27
CASSPFGAEQYF	TRBJ2-7	TRBV18
CASSHPRGGEGNYGYTF	TRBJ1-2	TRBV7-9
CASSLGGGAEAFF	TRBJ1-1	TRBV5-1
CASSPSGSSTDTQYF	TRBJ2-3	TRBV12-3/TRBV12-4
CASSTSGGAGEQFF	TRBJ2-1	TRBV7-2
CASSSRGPGTEAFF	TRBJ1-1	TRBV5-1
CASSKRATDFMNTEAFF	TRBJ1-1	TRBV7-9
CASSLPVQETQYF	TRBJ2-5	TRBV7-2
CASSPLGGRFYNEQFF	TRBJ2-1	TRBV6-2/TRBV6-3
CASSQVPTGRPNYEQYF	TRBJ2-7	TRBV4-1
CASTQTETTDTQYF	TRBJ2-3	TRBV12-3/TRBV12-4
CASSPSGTGELFFF	TRBJ2-2	TRBV5-1
CASSFDSHTEAFF	TRBJ1-1	TRBV5-1
CASSPRWMMSDEQFF	TRBJ2-1	TRBV6-2/TRBV6-3
CASSVAAGGQETQYF	TRBJ2-5	TRBV9
CASSSEWVGSSTDTQYF	TRBJ2-3	TRBV5-5
CSAGGQGAMSQPQHF	TRBJ1-5	TRBV20-1
CASRSPGQGSSYEQYF	TRBJ2-7	TRBV6-6
CASSYERQGLQETQYF	TRBJ2-5	TRBV6-2/TRBV6-3
CASSQRGGGWGNSPLHF	TRBJ1-6	TRBV7-2
CASSQEDLPDEQFF	TRBJ2-1	TRBV4-1
CASSRGGASQETQYF	TRBJ2-5	TRBV7-9
CASSYVERGAYEQYF	TRBJ2-7	TRBV7-9
CASSQWNGLRSDTQYF	TRBJ2-3	TRBV4-3
CASSTRVDQPQHF	TRBJ1-5	TRBV27
CASSRGTLSWVTRASIEQFF	TRBJ2-1	TRBV5-1
CASSYGQSQETQYF	TRBJ2-5	TRBV7-9
CASSEAEGTQETQYF	TRBJ2-5	TRBV6-1
CASSPGTGGSQYF	TRBJ2-4	TRBV3-1
CASSYDGGDNQPQHF	TRBJ1-5	TRBV6-5
CASSLIGLGFGTNTEAFF	TRBJ1-1	TRBV7-2
CASSQDLAASYEQYF	TRBJ2-7	TRBV4-3
CASSQVGKETQYF	TRBJ2-5	TRBV4-2
CASSDRRGAYEQYF	TRBJ2-7	TRBV6-6
CASRLPGAPYNEQFF	TRBJ2-1	TRBV5-5
CASSPTGTGEQYF	TRBJ2-7	TRBV5-4
CASSFRLLKAFF	TRBJ1-1	TRBV12-3/TRBV12-4
CASSQGIPNNEQFF	TRBJ2-1	TRBV4-3
CASTLESTTDTQYF	TRBJ2-3	TRBV5-1
CASSLTRPGTSGGSTDTQYF	TRBJ2-3	TRBV7-3
CASSLVGGPMAEQFF	TRBJ2-1	TRBV7-2
CAISADKLWTQYF	TRBJ2-5	TRBV10-3
CSARVASSYEQYF	TRBJ2-7	TRBV20-1
CASSNPGNSGNTIYF	TRBJ1-3	TRBV7-9
CASSPRGSAGELFF	TRBJ2-2	TRBV4-1
CSVGTGPGQPQHF	TRBJ1-5	TRBV29-1
CASSQLRLGQGDEKLFF	TRBJ1-4	TRBV4-1
CASSFGQGPNEQFF	TRBJ2-1	TRBV28
CASSLPRDRGTEAFF	TRBJ1-1	TRBV12-3/TRBV12-4
CATSDSSYGTSTDTQYF	TRBJ2-3	TRBV24-1
CASSLDPGTYEQYF	TRBJ2-7	TRBV7-9
CASSRLADSTDTQYF	TRBJ2-3	TRBV5-4
CASRWDFSTDTQYF	TRBJ2-3	TRBV5-5